A single sample gave rise to the 20 T cell receptor beta chains below, sequenced in a study of cytomegalovirus exposure and HLA in healthy donors. PCR primers comprised 60 Vbeta and 13 Jbeta primers. TCRdb's copy holds only in-frame clones and misses some; the assay was immunoSEQ multiplex PCR. The profile covers around 38,000 clones, with about 66% appearing a single time and less than 20% taken by the ten largest. Sample: PBMCs. The receptors originated from a man aged 45-65 years in good health and CMV-seropositive.

This rearrangement joins TRBV5-5 to TRBJ1-1; D remains ambiguous. Per the germline V gene, CDR1 is SGHKS and CDR2 is YYEKEE (reference sequence). V gave up 1 base and J gave up 4 bases, with 17 bases separating them. The CDR3 spans 16 residues. CDR3 nucleotide sequence: TGTGCCAGCAGCTTGAGGAGTGAAACCTCCAGCACTGAAGCTTTCTTT. It is translated as CASSLRSETSSTEAFF.

This CDR3 reads CASRAGGVGTEAFF. CDR3 DNA sequence: TGTGCCAGTAGGGCAGGGGGCGTAGGGACTGAAGCTTTCTTT. The chain joins TRBV19 to TRBJ1-1; TRBD1 agrees at 8 bases. Germline values: CDR1 LNHDA, CDR2 SQIVND (reference sequence). J gave up 5 bases and V 6 bases, and 8 bases lay outside the gene matches. CDR3 length: 14 residues.

This clone was detected a few times. The V call is TRBV5-8, the J call TRBJ2-7; D is unresolved. CDR3 length equals 14 residues. Germline lookup yields CDR1 SGHTS and CDR2 YDEGEE. Trimming removed 2 bases at V and 2 bases at J, with 11 bases between. Here the CDR3 DNA reads TGTGCCAGCAGCTTAGATACAGCTACCTACGAGCAGTACTTC. It specifies CASSLDTATYEQYF.

The chain links TRBV7-2 to TRBJ1-2, with D perhaps TRBD1 (6 bases). The CDR3 consists of 13 residues. Germline loops: CDR1 SGHTA, CDR2 FQGNSA. Trimming pared 5 bases from V and 14 bases from J, leaving 21 bases between. Written as DNA, the CDR3 is TGTGCCAGCAGCACTTACCTGGACAGTACAATGACCTTC. Translated: CASSTYLDSTMTF.

The chain employs TRBV7-7 and TRBJ2-7; 7 bases align to TRBD2. The CDR3 consists of 15 residues. With V trimmed by 6 bases and J by 1 base, 9 bases remained unmatched. CDR1 is SSHAT, CDR2 FNYEAQ, per germline (reference sequence). This CDR3 is CASSPRLAMSYEQYF. The DNA for the CDR3 is TGTGCCAGCAGTCCCCGACTAGCTATGTCCTACGAGCAGTACTTC. Drawing the rest from reference TRBV7-7 and TRBJ2-7, the complete variable domain is GAGVSQSPRYKVTKRGQDVTLRCDPISSHATLYWYQQALGQGPEFLTYFNYEAQPDKSGLPSDRFSAERPEGSISTLTIQRTEQRDSAMYRCASSPRLAMSYEQYFGPGTRLTVT.

This chain uses TRBV30 with TRBJ2-3, with D maybe TRBD2 (5 bases). Deletions cut 6 bases from V and 4 bases from J, with 14 bases between. The length of the CDR3 is 13 residues. CDR1 is GTSNPN and CDR2 is SVGIG in the germline V gene (reference sequence). The CDR3 is CACSPTGADTQYF. The CDR3, as DNA: TGTGCCTGCTCCCCCACCGGGGCAGATACGCAGTATTTT.

This clone was counted between two and nine times. The rearrangement links TRBV6-1 to TRBJ2-7, with 7 nucleotides matching TRBD1. Germline V CDR1 and CDR2: MNHNS, SASEGT. Trimming took 4 bases from V and 2 from J; bases not matched to a gene: 8. This CDR3 contains 15 residues. The CDR3 bases are TGTGCCAGCAGTGGGGACAGAGTAGGCACCTACGAGCAGTACTTC. Its protein product is CASSGDRVGTYEQYF.

CDR3 nucleotides: TGTGCCAGCAGCTTGTGGGGGACTAGGAACGAGCAGTACTTC. Protein product: CASSLWGTRNEQYF. The chain has TRBV5-6 and TRBJ2-7, with 8 bases fitting TRBD2. The length of the CDR3 is 14 residues. The ends lost 1 base at V and 5 bases at J; junction bases unmatched: 5. The germline CDR1 and CDR2 sequences are SGHDT and YYEEEE.

V and J are TRBV11-2 and TRBJ2-1; 7 nucleotides agree with TRBD1. Germline trimming cut 6 bases from V and 0 bases from J; bases unmatched to any gene: 8. In germline, CDR1 is SGHAT, CDR2 FQNNGV. This CDR3 region has 16 residues. As DNA, the CDR3 is TGTGCCAGCAGTCTAGGGGGCAGGAGCTCCTACAATGAGCAGTTCTTC. Translating it yields CASSLGGRSSYNEQFF.

The chain has TRBV7-2 and TRBJ2-1, with 9 nucleotides matching TRBD2. Trimming took 2 bases from V and 8 from J; bases not matched to a gene: 16. Looked up from germline, CDR1 is SGHTA and CDR2 is FQGNSA. The CDR3 is 18 amino acids. The CDR3 loop reads CASSLYRGGGVIFYEQFF. CDR3 sequence (DNA): TGTGCCAGCAGCTTATATAGGGGCGGGGGGGTCATTTTCTATGAGCAGTTCTTC.

The gene calls are TRBV4-1 and TRBJ2-3; 14 nucleotides agree with TRBD2. The CDR3 is 17 residues long. Looked up from germline, CDR1 is MGHRA and CDR2 is YSYEKL. After removal of 1 base from V and 2 bases from J, the junction contained 2 bases not matched to a gene. CDR3 bases: TGCGCCAGCAGCCAAGGACTAGCGGGGGGGCACACAGATACGCAGTATTTT. Amino acid sequence: CASSQGLAGGHTDTQYF.

The V gene is TRBV28, the J gene TRBJ1-1, with 10 bases lining up with TRBD1. Germline V gene lookup returns CDR1 MDHEN and CDR2 SYDVKM. V lost 8 bases to trimming and J lost 4 bases; unmatched junction nucleotides: 7. The CDR3 has 14 residues. CDR3 in DNA: TGTGCCAGCCACCCGGGACAGGGGTTCACTGAAGCTTTCTTT. It yields the protein CASHPGQGFTEAFF.

The chain links TRBV5-1 to TRBJ1-1; 7 bases are a match to TRBD1. Germline V gene sequence: CDR1 SGHRS, CDR2 YFSETQ. V shed 3 bases, J shed 3 bases, and the junction held 5 bases outside the gene matches. CDR3 size: 14 residues. The CDR3 DNA reads TGCGCCAGCAGCTCAACAACAGGGGACACTGAAGCTTTCTTT. Its translation is CASSSTTGDTEAFF.

Only a few counts were recorded for this clone. This sequence joins TRBV6-5 and TRBJ1-2; no clear D. Germline loops: CDR1 MNHEY, CDR2 SVGAGI. The CDR3 has 11 amino acids. CDR3 amino acids: CASGSAAGYTF. CDR3 nucleotide sequence: TGTGCAAGCGGCTCCGCGGCTGGCTACACCTTC.

The genes are TRBV7-9 and TRBJ2-3; no reliable D call. In germline, CDR1 is SEHNR, CDR2 FQNEAQ (reference sequence). The CDR3 length is 14 residues. Trimming removed 1 base from V and 2 bases from J, with 7 bases in between. The DNA of the CDR3 is TGTGCCAGCAGCTTAGTTTCCTACACAGATACGCAGTATTTT. Translated: CASSLVSYTDTQYF.

This chain uses TRBV5-1 with TRBJ2-6; possible D gene TRBD1, 6 bases. This CDR3 is built from 14 residues. Germline CDR1 reads SGHRS; CDR2 reads YFSETQ. Between the trimmed V and J ends, which lost 4 bases and 4 bases, there was a span of 9 bases. This CDR3 is CASSPGTGANVLTF. Here the CDR3 DNA reads TGCGCCAGCAGCCCAGGGACAGGGGCCAACGTCCTGACTTTC.

This rearrangement joins TRBV4-1 to TRBJ1-4; D is ambiguous. CDR3 length equals 15 residues. CDR1 MGHRA and CDR2 YSYEKL come from the germline V gene. Trimming cost V 0 bases and J 7 bases, with 12 bases left between them. The DNA for the CDR3 is TGCGCCAGCAGCCAAGATGGAACTGGAGGTGAAAAACTGTTTTTT. Translation: CASSQDGTGGEKLFF.

The chain uses TRBV5-1 and TRBJ2-3; 7 nucleotides match TRBD2. This CDR3 region has 14 residues. The germline gives CDR1 SGHRS, CDR2 YFSETQ. V trimming: 5 bases; J trimming: 1 base; junction bases outside the gene matches: 4. The CDR3 DNA reads TGCGCCAGCAGTCGGGGGGAAGGCACAGATACGCAGTATTTT. Amino acid sequence: CASSRGEGTDTQYF.

This clone was seen more than once but under ten times. Mismatch with germline at one junction end may stem from a read error. Distinct nucleotide sequences in the sample also encode this CDR3. The chain combines TRBV27 with TRBJ1-6, with D possibly matching TRBD1 (6 bases). The CDR3 is 15 residues long. CDR1 and CDR2 (germline): MNHEY, SMNVEV (reference sequence). This CDR3 is CASSSQQGLNSPLHF. The CDR3 DNA sequence: TGTGCCAGCAGTTCCCAACAGGGATTAAATTCGCCCCTCCACTTT.

This chain links TRBV5-1 with TRBJ1-1; D may be TRBD1 (5 bases). With 7 bases removed from V and 6 bases from J, the gap between germline ends came to 13 bases. The CDR3 covers 12 residues. Per the germline V gene, CDR1 is SGHRS and CDR2 is YFSETQ. CDR3 in DNA: TGCGCCAGCGGGTGGCAGGGTCCTGAAGCTTTCTTT. Amino acid sequence: CASGWQGPEAFF.